This T cell receptor (beta chain) was captured by sequencing in a study of cytomegalovirus exposure and HLA in healthy donors. Study summary: Earlier findings included some 120 million unique TCR beta sequences obtained from 150 million to 200 million T cells.

The PCR ran on 60 Vbeta and 13 Jbeta primers. Repertoires were generated with immunoSEQ multiplex PCR, while TCRdb's copy carries only in-frame clones and drops some. The sample shows 180,000 or so clones, roughly 79% of them seen only once. As for this clone: Antigen specificity is unknown.

Looked up from germline, CDR1 is MNHNS and CDR2 is SASEGT. The V gene lost 5 bases and the J gene lost 3 bases, with 9 bases spanning the gap. The CDR3 has 13 residues. Findings and caveats of the study: Compared with the roughly 700-donor mean, an Asian-associated ancestry cluster reportedly had fewer N-insertions, according to a later analysis. Reported performance of the classifier showed diagnosis of cytomegalovirus status with high specificity and sensitivity. The productive fraction for most TCR beta V segments was about 87% or about 30% in an earlier analysis.

The chain uses TRBV6-1 and TRBJ2-3; TRBD2 is a possible D gene (5 bases). The clonotype comes from a man aged 45-60 years in good health and CMV-seropositive. The sequenced material came from PBMCs. The CDR3 loop reads CASSSTGTDTQYF. The CDR3 nucleotides read TGTGCCAGCAGTTCCACGGGGACAGATACGCAGTATTTT.